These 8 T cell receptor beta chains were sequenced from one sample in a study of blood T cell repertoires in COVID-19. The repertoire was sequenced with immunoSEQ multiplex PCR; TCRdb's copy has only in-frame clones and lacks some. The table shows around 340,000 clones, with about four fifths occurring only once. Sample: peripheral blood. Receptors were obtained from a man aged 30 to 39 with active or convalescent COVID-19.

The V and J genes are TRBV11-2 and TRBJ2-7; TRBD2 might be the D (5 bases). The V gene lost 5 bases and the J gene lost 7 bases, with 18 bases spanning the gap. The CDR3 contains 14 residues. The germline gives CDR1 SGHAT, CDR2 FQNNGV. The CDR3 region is CASSLRLVTGEQYF. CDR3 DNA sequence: TGTGCCAGCAGCCTGAGACTGGTCACGGGGGAGCAGTACTTC.

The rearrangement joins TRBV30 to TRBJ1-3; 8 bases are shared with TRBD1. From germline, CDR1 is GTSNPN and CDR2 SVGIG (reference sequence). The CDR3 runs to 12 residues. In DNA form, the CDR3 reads TGTGCTCAGGGGGCGACTGGAAACACCATATATTTT. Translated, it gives CAQGATGNTIYF.

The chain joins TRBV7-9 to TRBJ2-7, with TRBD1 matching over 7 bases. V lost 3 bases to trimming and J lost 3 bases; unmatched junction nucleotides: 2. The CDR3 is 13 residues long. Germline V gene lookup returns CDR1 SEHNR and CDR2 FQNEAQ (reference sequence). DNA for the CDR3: TGTGCCAGCAGCTTCGGACAGGTCTACGAGCAGTACTTC. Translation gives CASSFGQVYEQYF.

The CDR3 sequence is CASTTGREWEKLFF. Here the CDR3 DNA reads TGTGCCAGCACCACGGGCAGGGAATGGGAAAAACTGTTTTTT. V usage is TRBV28 and J usage is TRBJ1-4; D is perhaps TRBD1 (5 bases). The CDR3 spans 14 residues. V was pared by 7 bases and J by 8 bases, with 17 bases between. CDR1 and CDR2 from the germline V gene are MDHEN and SYDVKM.

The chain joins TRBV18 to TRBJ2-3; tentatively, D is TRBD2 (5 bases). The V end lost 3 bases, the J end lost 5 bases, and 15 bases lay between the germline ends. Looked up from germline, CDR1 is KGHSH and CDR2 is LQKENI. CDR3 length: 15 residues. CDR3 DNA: TGTGCCAGCTCACCTATGGGAGTTTACAGAGATACGCAGTATTTT. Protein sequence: CASSPMGVYRDTQYF.

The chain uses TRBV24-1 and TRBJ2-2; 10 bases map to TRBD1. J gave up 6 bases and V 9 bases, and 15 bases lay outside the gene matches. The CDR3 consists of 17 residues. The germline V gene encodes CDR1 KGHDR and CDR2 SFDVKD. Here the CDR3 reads CATLRPGQGIASGELFF. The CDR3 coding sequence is TGTGCCACCCTCCGGCCGGGACAGGGGATCGCATCCGGGGAGCTGTTTTTT.

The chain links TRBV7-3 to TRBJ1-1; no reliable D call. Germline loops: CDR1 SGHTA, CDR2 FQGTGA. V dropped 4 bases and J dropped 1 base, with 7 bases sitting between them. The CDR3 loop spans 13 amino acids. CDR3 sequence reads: CASSSQQNTEAFF. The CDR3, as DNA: TGTGCCAGCAGCTCACAGCAGAACACTGAAGCTTTCTTT.

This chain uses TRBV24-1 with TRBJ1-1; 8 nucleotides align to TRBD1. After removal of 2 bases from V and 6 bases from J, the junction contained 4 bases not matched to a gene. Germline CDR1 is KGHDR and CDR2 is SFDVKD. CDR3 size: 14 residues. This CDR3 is CATSDSQGGPEAFF. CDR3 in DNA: TGTGCCACCAGTGATTCACAGGGGGGCCCTGAAGCTTTCTTT.